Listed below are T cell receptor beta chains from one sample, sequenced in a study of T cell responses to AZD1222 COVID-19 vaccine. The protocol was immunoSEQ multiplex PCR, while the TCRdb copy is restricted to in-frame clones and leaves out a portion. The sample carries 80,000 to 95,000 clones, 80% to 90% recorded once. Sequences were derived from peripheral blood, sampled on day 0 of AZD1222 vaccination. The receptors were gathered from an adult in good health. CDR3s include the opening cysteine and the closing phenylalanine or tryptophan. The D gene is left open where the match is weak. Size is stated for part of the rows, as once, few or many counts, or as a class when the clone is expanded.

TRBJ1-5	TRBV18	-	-	TGTGCCAGCTCACCACCGTCGACCTCTAGCAATCAGCCCCAGCATTTT	CASSPPSTSSNQPQHF
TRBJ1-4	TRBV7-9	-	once	TGTGCCAGCAGCCCATATGCGGCTGGTGAAGATGAAAAACTGTTTTTT	CASSPYAAGEDEKLFF
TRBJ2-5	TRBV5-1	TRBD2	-	TGCGCCAGCAGCTTGGCCCTGACGGGGGGGCAAGAGACCCAGTACTTC	CASSLALTGGQETQYF
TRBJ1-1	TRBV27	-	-	TGTGCCAGCAGTCCCCGGGGGAGGAGGGTCACTGAAGCTTTCTTT	CASSPRGRRVTEAFF
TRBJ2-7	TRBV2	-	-	TGTGCCAGCAGCGCCTTCCCCGTTGGGACCTACGAGCAGTACTTC	CASSAFPVGTYEQYF
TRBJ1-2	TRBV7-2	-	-	TGTGCCAGCAGCGTCCTAGGGGATGGCTACACCTTC	CASSVLGDGYTF
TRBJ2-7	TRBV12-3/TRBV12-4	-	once	TGTGCCAGCAGTTTACAGGGTCCCTACGAGCAGTACTTC	CASSLQGPYEQYF
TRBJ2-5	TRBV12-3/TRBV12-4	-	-	TGTGCCAGCAGTTTTAAGGAGACCCAGTACTTC	CASSFKETQYF
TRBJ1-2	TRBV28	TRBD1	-	TGTGCCAGCAGGACGGACAGGGGGAAGGGCTACACCTTC	CASRTDRGKGYTF
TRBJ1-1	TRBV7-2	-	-	TGTGCCAGCAGCTCCTGGTCTGAAGCTTTCTTT	CASSSWSEAFF
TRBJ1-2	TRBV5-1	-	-	TGCGCCAGCAGCTTGGAACCCGGATTCAACTATGGCTACACCTTC	CASSLEPGFNYGYTF
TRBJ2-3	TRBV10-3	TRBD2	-	TGTGCCATCAGTGAGGGACTAGGCCGCACAGATACGCAGTATTTT	CAISEGLGRTDTQYF
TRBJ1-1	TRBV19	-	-	TGTGCCAGTAGCCCCCCGGTGGTTTTCGCTGAAGCTTTCTTT	CASSPPVVFAEAFF
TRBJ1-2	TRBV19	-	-	TGTGCCAGTAGTATTGATCTGGGCTATGGCTACACCTTC	CASSIDLGYGYTF
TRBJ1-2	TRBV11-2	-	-	TGTGCCAGCAGCTTAGGAGTTTCCTATGGCTACACCTTC	CASSLGVSYGYTF
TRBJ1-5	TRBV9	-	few	TGTGCCAGCAGCGTAGGGGGCAATAGCAATCAGCCCCAGCATTTT	CASSVGGNSNQPQHF
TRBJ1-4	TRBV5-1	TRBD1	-	TGCGCCAGCAGCTTGGCGGGGAAGGGGACAGTTGAAAAACTGTTTTTT	CASSLAGKGTVEKLFF
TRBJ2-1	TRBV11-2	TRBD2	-	TGTGCCAGCAGCCCCTGGGGGGGGAGCTCCTACAATGAGCAGTTCTTC	CASSPWGGSSYNEQFF
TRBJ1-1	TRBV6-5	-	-	TGTGCCAGCCACTACGGATTGGAAGCTTTCTTT	CASHYGLEAFF
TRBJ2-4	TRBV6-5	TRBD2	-	TGTGCCAGCAAGGGAGGGGCGGTTGGGGGAAACATTCAGTACTTC	CASKGGAVGGNIQYF
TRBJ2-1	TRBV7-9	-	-	TGTGCCAGCAGCTCTACATACAATGAGCAGTTCTTC	CASSSTYNEQFF
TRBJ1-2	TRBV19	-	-	TGTGCCAGTAGCCAGGGCTATGGCTACACCTTC	CASSQGYGYTF
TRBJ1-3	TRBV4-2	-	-	TGTGCCAGCAGCCAAGATACGGGTGGGGCTTCAGGAAACACCATATATTTT	CASSQDTGGASGNTIYF
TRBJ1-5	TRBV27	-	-	TGTGCCAGCAGGTCTCGGGGCAGAGTAACGCGGGTATATGGCAATCAGCCCCAGCATTTT	CASRSRGRVTRVYGNQPQHF
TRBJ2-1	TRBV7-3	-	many	TGTGCCAGCAGCTTAGTGACACAAAGGGAGCAGTTCTTC	CASSLVTQREQFF
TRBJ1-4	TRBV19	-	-	TGTGCCAGTAGTATCTGGGGAGGTAATGAAAAACTGTTTTTT	CASSIWGGNEKLFF
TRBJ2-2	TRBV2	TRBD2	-	TGTGCCAGCAGCGGGGGACTAGCGGGGACTTTCGGGGAGCTGTTTTTT	CASSGGLAGTFGELFF
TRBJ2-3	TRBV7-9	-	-	TGTGCCAGCAACAGCCTGGCCGGGGGTGGACAAGATACGCAGTATTTT	CASNSLAGGGQDTQYF
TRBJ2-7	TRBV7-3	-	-	TGTGCCAGCAGCTTATCCAGGGAACACGAGCAGTACTTC	CASSLSREHEQYF
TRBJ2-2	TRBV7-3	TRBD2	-	TGTGCCAGCAGCCTGACTAGCGGGGGCCCATTGGGCGGGGAGCTGTTTTTT	CASSLTSGGPLGGELFF
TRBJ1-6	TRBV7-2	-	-	TGTGCCAGCACCGAAGGACTGTTTAATTCACCCCTCCACTTT	CASTEGLFNSPLHF
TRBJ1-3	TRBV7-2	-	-	TGTGCCAGCAGCTTAAGTGGGGTTGCCTCTGGAAACACCATATATTTT	CASSLSGVASGNTIYF
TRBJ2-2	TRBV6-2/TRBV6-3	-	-	TGTGCCAGCAGTTACCGCCCTAGGACCGGGGAGCTGTTTTTT	CASSYRPRTGELFF
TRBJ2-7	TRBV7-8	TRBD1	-	TGTGCCAGCAGCTTTTATGGGACAGGGGATTCCGGGCAGTACTTC	CASSFYGTGDSGQYF
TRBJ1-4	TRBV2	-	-	TGTGCCAGCAGAGGAGGGACGGCTGCAACTAATGAAAAACTGTTTTTT	CASRGGTAATNEKLFF
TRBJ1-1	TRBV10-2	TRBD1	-	TGCGCCAGCAGTGAAGGGGACAGGTTTGAAGCTTTCTTT	CASSEGDRFEAFF
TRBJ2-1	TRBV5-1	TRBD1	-	TGCGCCAGCAGCTGGGGGACAGTGCGGGATGAGCAGTTCTTC	CASSWGTVRDEQFF
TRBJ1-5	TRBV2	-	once	TGTGCCAGCAGTGTCATACAGAACAATCAGCCCCAGCATTTT	CASSVIQNNQPQHF
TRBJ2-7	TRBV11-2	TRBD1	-	TGTGCCAGCAGACCTAGACAGGGGTCCTACGAGCAGTACTTC	CASRPRQGSYEQYF
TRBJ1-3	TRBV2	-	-	TGTGCCAGCAGTTTAAACTCTGGAAACACCATATATTTT	CASSLNSGNTIYF
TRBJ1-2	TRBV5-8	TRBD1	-	TGTGCCAGCAGCATGCCGGGACAGGGGGCCTCGGGCTACACCTTC	CASSMPGQGASGYTF
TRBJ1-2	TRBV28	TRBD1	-	TGTGCCAGCAGTTTATCGGGACAGGTTAACTATGGCTACACCTTC	CASSLSGQVNYGYTF
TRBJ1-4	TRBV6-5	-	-	TGTGCCACCCAGAGAGCAACTAATGAAAAACTGTTTTTT	CATQRATNEKLFF
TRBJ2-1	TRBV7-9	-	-	TGTGCCAGCAGCTTATATAGATCAGGAGGGATCGATGAGCAGTTCTTC	CASSLYRSGGIDEQFF
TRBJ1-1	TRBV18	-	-	TGTGCCAGCTCACCGTTTCTGAACACTGAAGCTTTCTTT	CASSPFLNTEAFF